Given below is one TCR beta chain in context. Its matching antigen is unknown. These data belong to a study of T cell responses to AZD1222 COVID-19 vaccine. Across the whole study: Researchers grouped second doses given at about 4 or about 12 weeks into one pool. General study results and limits: Donors in the cohort were predominantly white British and more often female, and clonal diversity was possibly underestimated.

The V and J ends lost 0 bases and 4 bases respectively, with 6 bases between them. This CDR3 has 13 residues. CDR1 LGHNT and CDR2 FRNRAP come from the germline V gene. This table comes from immunoSEQ multiplex PCR, and its TCRdb copy is limited to in-frame clones, with some not included. The table lists some 74,000 clones, 80% of them singletons. The sample here was peripheral blood, taken on day 0 of AZD1222 vaccination. This rearrangement joins TRBV12-5 to TRBJ1-1; no reliable D call. The source of this sequence is an adult in good health. The CDR3 reads CASGLVGGTEAFF. Written as DNA, the CDR3 is TGTGCTAGTGGTTTGGTGGGAGGCACTGAAGCTTTCTTT.